These 27 T cell receptor beta chains came from one sample sequenced in a study of T cells in Graves' hyperthyroidism and ophthalmopathy. Researchers amplified the TCR beta CDR3 regions from RNA transcripts. When the TCR CDR3 underwent first-round RT-PCR, the HTBI primer set was used. TCRdb ran MiXCR on the multiplex PCR reads and lists one entry per CDR3 protein. The data show over 350,000 distinct CDR3 sequences, around 20% seen once. Sequencing used blood. Receptors originate from a man aged 18 to 29 with Graves' ophthalmopathy.

This clonotype was counted many times. V and J are TRBV5-1 and TRBJ1-1; 9 bases line up with TRBD1. The CDR3 is 17 amino acids. CDR1 is SGHRS, CDR2 YFSETQ, per germline. V lost 0 bases and J lost 4; bases outside the gene matches: 10. The DNA for the CDR3 is TGCGCCAGCAGCTTGGAGGGGACAGGGAGAAGCGGCACTGAAGCTTTCTTT. Amino acid sequence: CASSLEGTGRSGTEAFF.

This clonotype was counted at least ten times. The rearrangement uses TRBV11-2 and TRBJ2-2; 10 bases are a match to TRBD1. The CDR3 consists of 15 residues. V shed 5 bases and J 5 bases; nucleotides not matched to a gene: 5. From germline, CDR1 is SGHAT and CDR2 FQNNGV. The CDR3 coding sequence is TGTGCCAGCAGCACCGGGACAGGGGAAACCGGGGAGCTGTTTTTT. This translates into CASSTGTGETGELFF.

This clonotype was counted between two and nine times. The chain is built from TRBV3-1 and TRBJ2-5; TRBD2 matches 7 bases. The CDR3 is 19 residues long. Germline lookup yields CDR1 LGHDT and CDR2 YNNKEL (reference sequence). After removal of 1 base from V and 2 bases from J, the junction contained 16 bases not matched to a gene. CDR3 in DNA: TGTGCCAGCAGCCAAGCGGAGGGTCGTCTAGCGGAACTACAAGAGACCCAGTACTTC. Its translation is CASSQAEGRLAELQETQYF.

This clonotype was seen ten or more times. The genes are TRBV12-3 or TRBV12-4 and TRBJ1-4; perhaps TRBD1 as D (5 bases). The V end lost 3 bases, the J end lost 3 bases, and 11 bases lay between the germline ends. The CDR3 consists of 15 residues. The CDR3 reads CASSLGGAANEKLFF. In nucleotides, the CDR3 is TGTGCCAGCAGTTTGGGGGGAGCGGCTAATGAAAAACTGTTTTTT.

The chain uses TRBV20-1 and TRBJ2-7; D is perhaps TRBD1 (6 bases). V was trimmed by 6 bases and J by 1 base, leaving 10 bases between them. Germline CDR1 DFQATT, CDR2 SNEGSKA (reference sequence). The CDR3 runs 12 residues. As DNA, the CDR3 is TGCAGTGCAACGGACAGTTCCTACGAGCAGTACTTC. Translated: CSATDSSYEQYF.

This clonotype has ten or more counts. This chain uses TRBV15 with TRBJ2-1; D is perhaps TRBD2 (7 bases). Deletions cut 0 bases from V and 6 bases from J, with 18 bases between. The CDR3 covers 17 residues. Germline CDR1 LNHNV, CDR2 YYDKDF (reference sequence). DNA for the CDR3: TGTGCCACCAGCAGAGACGTGCGGGTGGGGGGGGCCAATGAGCAGTTCTTC. Its translation: CATSRDVRVGGANEQFF. Combining the CDR3 with reference TRBV15 and TRBJ2-1 gives the whole variable domain DAMVIQNPRYQVTQFGKPVTLSCSQTLNHNVMYWYQQKSSQAPKLLFHYYDKDFNNEADTPDNFQSRRPNTSFCFLDIRSPGLGDTAMYLCATSRDVRVGGANEQFFGPGTRLTVL.

In this sample, this clonotype turned up many times. The chain carries TRBV7-8 and TRBJ2-1; TRBD2 agrees at 10 bases. The CDR3 consists of 15 residues. After removal of 4 bases from V and 5 bases from J, the junction contained 5 bases not matched to a gene. Germline-derived CDR1 and CDR2 are SGHVS and FQNEAQ. The CDR3 DNA sequence: TGTGCCAGCAGCTCCAGCGGGGGGGGCAACAATGAGCAGTTCTTC. Protein product: CASSSSGGGNNEQFF.

The gene calls are TRBV4-1 and TRBJ2-7, with D unclear. Germline CDR1 reads MGHRA; CDR2 reads YSYEKL. V was trimmed by 3 bases and J by 6 bases, leaving 9 bases between them. The length of the CDR3 is 12 residues. CDR3 sequence: CASSHSPGEQYF. As DNA, the CDR3 is TGCGCCAGCAGCCATTCCCCCGGCGAGCAGTACTTC.

This clonotype was found a few times. This chain uses TRBV6-2 or TRBV6-3 with TRBJ2-2; 9 positions match TRBD1. CDR1 is MNHEY and CDR2 is SVGEGT in the germline V gene. This CDR3 comprises 16 residues. The junction had 2 bases not matched to a gene; V was cut back by 2 bases and J by 1 base. The CDR3 DNA follows: TGTGCCAGCAGTTACCCGGGACAGGGGAACACCGGGGAGCTGTTTTTT. Amino acid sequence: CASSYPGQGNTGELFF.

Only a few counts were recorded for this clonotype. This rearrangement joins TRBV3-1 to TRBJ2-2; TRBD2 matches at 8 bases. The CDR3 is made up of 16 amino acids. Per the germline V gene, CDR1 is LGHDT and CDR2 is YNNKEL (reference sequence). V shed 4 bases and J 7 bases; nucleotides not matched to a gene: 11. The CDR3 region is CASSPLGLAGGGELFF. The CDR3 DNA reads as TGTGCCAGCAGCCCCCTAGGGCTAGCGGGTGGCGGGGAGCTGTTTTTT.

This clonotype was seen repeatedly, ten times or more. The chain has TRBV6-2 or TRBV6-3 and TRBJ2-3, with TRBD2 identical over 7 bases. Looked up from germline, CDR1 is MNHEY and CDR2 is SVGEGT. With 4 bases clipped from V and 1 base from J, the junction kept 5 bases outside the gene matches. The CDR3 totals 15 residues. The CDR3 coding sequence is TGTGCCAGCAGTTCGGCTAGCGGACGCACAGATACGCAGTATTTT. This codes for CASSSASGRTDTQYF.

This clonotype was counted at least ten times. J is TRBJ2-5 and V is TRBV7-2, with TRBD1 as a possible D gene (6 bases). The germline V gene encodes CDR1 SGHTA and CDR2 FQGNSA. The V gene lost 5 bases and the J gene lost 0 bases, with 10 bases spanning the gap. This CDR3 has 14 amino acids. CDR3 DNA: TGTGCCAGCAGCCAAACAGGGCACCAAGAGACCCAGTACTTC. Translated: CASSQTGHQETQYF.

This clonotype was counted ten times or more. The chain uses TRBV2 and TRBJ2-2, with 10 bases lining up with TRBD2. Trimming at V came to 3 bases and at J to 6 bases, leaving 4 bases not matched to a gene. The CDR3 covers 15 residues. The germline gives CDR1 SNHLY, CDR2 FYNNEI. This CDR3 reads CASSDKRGGPGELFF. CDR3 DNA sequence: TGTGCCAGCAGTGACAAGCGGGGGGGACCCGGGGAGCTGTTTTTT.

Ten or more counts support this clonotype. This chain uses TRBV6-1 with TRBJ2-1; D call uncertain. Germline loops: CDR1 MNHNS, CDR2 SASEGT. Trimming took off 6 bases at V and 2 bases at J, with 11 bases between the two ends. The CDR3 loop spans 14 amino acids. The CDR3 sequence: CASSAQSPYNEQFF. The DNA for the CDR3 is TGTGCCAGCAGCGCTCAGAGCCCCTACAATGAGCAGTTCTTC.

This clonotype was counted ten times or more. The chain has TRBV7-2 and TRBJ2-3; 9 positions match TRBD1. The V gene end was trimmed by 0 bases and the J gene end by 4 bases; junction bases not matched to a gene: 5. The CDR3 runs 16 residues. Germline CDR1 is SGHTA and CDR2 is FQGNSA. The CDR3 bases are TGTGCCAGCAGCTTAGCCGGGACAGGGCTGCCAGATACGCAGTATTTT. It encodes CASSLAGTGLPDTQYF.

CDR3 residues: CASSAGTIRGEKLFF. The CDR3 bases are TGTGCCAGCAGTGCTGGGACAATCCGAGGTGAAAAACTGTTTTTT. This chain links TRBV6-1 with TRBJ1-4; D possibly corresponds to TRBD1 (6 bases). Germline V gene sequence: CDR1 MNHNS, CDR2 SASEGT. CDR3 length: 15 amino acids. V lost 4 bases, J lost 7 bases, and 16 bases lay in between.

This clonotype has a count of ten or more. The J gene is TRBJ2-1, the V gene TRBV24-1; TRBD2 matches 13 bases. The CDR3 extends over 20 amino acids. Losses at the gene ends were 3 bases for V and 0 bases for J; bases not matched to a gene: 10. The germline V gene has CDR1 KGHDR and CDR2 SFDVKD. This CDR3 reads CATSDPRLAGGLSSYNEQFF. The CDR3 nucleotides read TGTGCCACCAGTGATCCTCGACTAGCGGGGGGCCTTAGCTCCTACAATGAGCAGTTCTTC.

Regarding this clonotype: Being one base from a much bigger clone, this may be a read error. The J gene is TRBJ2-3, the V gene TRBV27; 11 bases line up with TRBD2. The CDR3 loop spans 19 amino acids. Germline CDR1 reads MNHEY; CDR2 reads SMNVEV (reference sequence). Trimming took 6 bases from V and 2 from J; bases not matched to a gene: 16. The CDR3 loop is CASSPYLVVAGGPTDTQYF. As DNA, the CDR3 is TGTGCCAGCAGCCCATATCTTGTGGTAGCGGGGGGGCCCACAGATACGCAGTATTTT.

This clonotype was counted only a few times. The rearrangement links TRBV27 to TRBJ2-7; 7 positions agree with TRBD1. Looked up from germline, CDR1 is MNHEY and CDR2 is SMNVEV (reference sequence). Losses at the gene ends were 5 bases for V and 4 bases for J; bases not matched to a gene: 8. The CDR3 has 14 residues. The CDR3 DNA reads as TGTGCCAGCAGTCCCACCCAGGGGGAGTACGAGCAGTACTTC. Protein: CASSPTQGEYEQYF.

This clonotype was seen a single time. The chain combines TRBV3-1 with TRBJ2-5, with 12 bases lining up with TRBD1. V trimming: 0 bases; J trimming: 4 bases; junction bases outside the gene matches: 3. This CDR3 is built from 16 residues. Germline lookup yields CDR1 LGHDT and CDR2 YNNKEL (reference sequence). CDR3 sequence (DNA): TGTGCCAGCAGCCAAGACGGGACAGGGGGCGCAGAGACCCAGTACTTC. As protein: CASSQDGTGGAETQYF.

V is TRBV6-1 and J is TRBJ1-1, with 7 bases matching TRBD1. CDR1 is MNHNS, CDR2 SASEGT, per germline. The CDR3 consists of 15 residues. Germline trimming cut 2 bases from V and 4 bases from J; bases unmatched to any gene: 7. DNA for the CDR3: TGTGCCAGCAGTGAAAACAGGGGCGCGGGCACTGAAGCTTTCTTT. Its translation is CASSENRGAGTEAFF.

This clonotype has only a few counts. The V and J genes are TRBV4-1 and TRBJ2-7; 7 bases line up with TRBD1. Germline V gene sequence: CDR1 MGHRA, CDR2 YSYEKL. Losses at the gene ends were 3 bases for V and 5 bases for J; bases not matched to a gene: 13. This CDR3 has 16 amino acids. CDR3 loop: CASSHPGSGGPHEQYF. CDR3 DNA: TGCGCCAGCAGCCACCCTGGGTCAGGGGGTCCCCACGAGCAGTACTTC.

This clonotype was counted many times. The V gene is TRBV7-9, the J gene TRBJ2-1; 7 bases fit TRBD2. V lost 9 bases and J lost 3; bases outside the gene matches: 11. The CDR3 totals 15 residues. Germline V gene data show CDR1 as SEHNR and CDR2 as FQNEAQ (reference sequence). The CDR3 is CASNSGGGGYNEQFF. The CDR3 DNA reads as TGTGCCAGTAACTCGGGCGGGGGTGGCTACAATGAGCAGTTCTTC. The variable domain in full, completed from reference TRBV7-9 and TRBJ2-1, reads DTGVSQNPRHKITKRGQNVTFRCDPISEHNRLYWYRQTLGQGPEFLTYFQNEAQLEKSRLLSDRFSAERPKGSFSTLEIQRTEQGDSAMYLCASNSGGGGYNEQFFGPGTRLTVL.

This clonotype was counted a few times. The V gene is TRBV6-1, the J gene TRBJ2-7, with TRBD2 matching over 10 bases. The CDR3 is 16 residues long. After removal of 5 bases from V and 2 bases from J, the junction contained 9 bases not matched to a gene. Germline CDR1 is MNHNS and CDR2 is SASEGT. The CDR3 protein is CASSSMLAGGPYEQYF. DNA of the CDR3: TGTGCCAGCAGTTCAATGTTAGCGGGGGGCCCCTACGAGCAGTACTTC.

This clonotype was observed at least ten times. This sequence joins TRBV24-1 and TRBJ2-7; 10 positions agree with TRBD1. V was clipped by 3 bases and J by 5 bases; unmatched bases: 6. In germline, CDR1 is KGHDR, CDR2 SFDVKD. There are 15 residues in the CDR3. CDR3 sequence (DNA): TGTGCCACCAGTGATCCCGGGACAGGGGAAAACGAGCAGTACTTC. Encoded protein: CATSDPGTGENEQYF.

This clonotype came up many times. The gene calls are TRBV28 and TRBJ1-2, with 10 nucleotides matching TRBD1. The V gene end was trimmed by 2 bases and the J gene end by 5 bases; junction bases not matched to a gene: 2. The CDR3 covers 14 residues. CDR1 and CDR2 from the germline V gene are MDHEN and SYDVKM. In nucleotides, the CDR3 is TGTGCCAGCAGTTTAGGGGACAGGGGATATGGCTACACCTTC. Its translation: CASSLGDRGYGYTF.

In this sample, this clonotype turned up a few times. The J gene is TRBJ1-1, the V gene TRBV24-1, with D perhaps matching TRBD1 (5 bases). Germline V gene data show CDR1 as KGHDR and CDR2 as SFDVKD. CDR3 length: 14 residues. The V gene lost 5 bases and the J gene lost 3 bases, with 12 bases spanning the gap. The CDR3 here is CATSARTGDTEAFF. The CDR3 DNA reads as TGTGCCACCAGTGCCAGGACGGGGGACACTGAAGCTTTCTTT.